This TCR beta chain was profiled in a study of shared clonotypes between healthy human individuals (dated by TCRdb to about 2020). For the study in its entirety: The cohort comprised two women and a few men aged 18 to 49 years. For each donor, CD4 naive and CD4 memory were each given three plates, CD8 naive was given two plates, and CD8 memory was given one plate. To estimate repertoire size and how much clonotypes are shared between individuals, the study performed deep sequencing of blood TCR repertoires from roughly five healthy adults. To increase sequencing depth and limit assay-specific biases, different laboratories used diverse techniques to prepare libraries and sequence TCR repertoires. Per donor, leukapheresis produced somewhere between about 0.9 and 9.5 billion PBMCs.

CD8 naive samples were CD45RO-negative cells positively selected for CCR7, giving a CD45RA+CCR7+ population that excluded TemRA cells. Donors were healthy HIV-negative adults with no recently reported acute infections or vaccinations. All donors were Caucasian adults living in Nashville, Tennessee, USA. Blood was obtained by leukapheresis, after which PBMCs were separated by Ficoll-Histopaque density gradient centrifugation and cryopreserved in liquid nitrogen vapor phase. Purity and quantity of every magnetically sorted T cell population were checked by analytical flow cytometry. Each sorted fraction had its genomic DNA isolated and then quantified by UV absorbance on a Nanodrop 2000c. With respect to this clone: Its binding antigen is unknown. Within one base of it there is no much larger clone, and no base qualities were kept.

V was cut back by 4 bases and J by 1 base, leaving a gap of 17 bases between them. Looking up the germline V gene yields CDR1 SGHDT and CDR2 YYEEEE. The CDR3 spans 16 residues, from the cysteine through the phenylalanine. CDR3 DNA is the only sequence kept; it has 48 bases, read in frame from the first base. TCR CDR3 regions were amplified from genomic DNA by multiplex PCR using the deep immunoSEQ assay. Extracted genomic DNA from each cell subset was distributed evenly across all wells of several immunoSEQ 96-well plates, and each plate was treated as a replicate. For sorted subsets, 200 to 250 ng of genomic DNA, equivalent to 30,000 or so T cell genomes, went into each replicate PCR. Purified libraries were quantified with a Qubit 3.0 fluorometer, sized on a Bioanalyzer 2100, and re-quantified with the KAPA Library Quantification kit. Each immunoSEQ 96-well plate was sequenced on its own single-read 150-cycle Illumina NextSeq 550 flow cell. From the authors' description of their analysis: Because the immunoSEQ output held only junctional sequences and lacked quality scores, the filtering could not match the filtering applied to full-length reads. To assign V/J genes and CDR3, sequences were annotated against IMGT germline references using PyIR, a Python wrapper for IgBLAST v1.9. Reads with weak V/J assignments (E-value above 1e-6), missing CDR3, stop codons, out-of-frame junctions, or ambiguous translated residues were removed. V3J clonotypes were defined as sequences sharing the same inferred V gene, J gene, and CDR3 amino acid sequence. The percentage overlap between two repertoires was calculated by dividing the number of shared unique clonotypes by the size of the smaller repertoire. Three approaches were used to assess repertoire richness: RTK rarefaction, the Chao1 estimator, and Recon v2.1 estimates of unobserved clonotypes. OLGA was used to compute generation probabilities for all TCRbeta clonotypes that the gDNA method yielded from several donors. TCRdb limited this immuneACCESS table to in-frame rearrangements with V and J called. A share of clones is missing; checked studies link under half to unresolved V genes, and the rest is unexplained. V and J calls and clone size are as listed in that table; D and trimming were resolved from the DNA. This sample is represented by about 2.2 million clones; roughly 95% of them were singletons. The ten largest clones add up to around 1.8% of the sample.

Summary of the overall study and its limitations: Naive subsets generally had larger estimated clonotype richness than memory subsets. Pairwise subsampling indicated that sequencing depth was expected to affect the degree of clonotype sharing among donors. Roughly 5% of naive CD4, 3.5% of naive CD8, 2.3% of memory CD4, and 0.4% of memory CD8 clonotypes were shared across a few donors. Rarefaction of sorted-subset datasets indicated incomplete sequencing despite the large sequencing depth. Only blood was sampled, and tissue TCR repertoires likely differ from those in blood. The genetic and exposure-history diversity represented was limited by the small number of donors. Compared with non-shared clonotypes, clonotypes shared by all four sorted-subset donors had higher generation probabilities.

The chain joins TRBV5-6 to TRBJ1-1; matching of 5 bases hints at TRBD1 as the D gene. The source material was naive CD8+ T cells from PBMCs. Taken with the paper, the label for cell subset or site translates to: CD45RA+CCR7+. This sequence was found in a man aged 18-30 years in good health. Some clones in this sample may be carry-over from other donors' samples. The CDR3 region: CASSPDGGITNTEAFF. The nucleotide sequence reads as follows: TGTGCCAGCAGCCCGGACGGGGGGATAACGAACACTGAAGCTTTCTTT.